Given below is one T cell receptor (beta chain) in context. Repertoires were generated with immunoSEQ multiplex PCR, while TCRdb's copy carries only in-frame clones and drops some. The sample has hundreds of thousands of clones; more than 85% are singletons. V was clipped by 5 bases and J by 4 bases, with 17 bases between them. Germline V lookup: CDR1 SGHAT, CDR2 FQNNGV. The CDR3 sequence is 15 residues long. This record comes from a study of T cell responses to AZD1222 COVID-19 vaccine. This specimen was peripheral blood, taken on day 0 of MenACWY control vaccination. This clonotype was obtained from an adult in good health. The rearrangement joins TRBV11-2 to TRBJ1-2; tentatively, D is TRBD1 (6 bases). CDR3 region: CASSQGQIGAYGYTF. The CDR3 bases are TGTGCCAGCAGCCAGGGACAAATTGGGGCCTATGGCTACACCTTC.